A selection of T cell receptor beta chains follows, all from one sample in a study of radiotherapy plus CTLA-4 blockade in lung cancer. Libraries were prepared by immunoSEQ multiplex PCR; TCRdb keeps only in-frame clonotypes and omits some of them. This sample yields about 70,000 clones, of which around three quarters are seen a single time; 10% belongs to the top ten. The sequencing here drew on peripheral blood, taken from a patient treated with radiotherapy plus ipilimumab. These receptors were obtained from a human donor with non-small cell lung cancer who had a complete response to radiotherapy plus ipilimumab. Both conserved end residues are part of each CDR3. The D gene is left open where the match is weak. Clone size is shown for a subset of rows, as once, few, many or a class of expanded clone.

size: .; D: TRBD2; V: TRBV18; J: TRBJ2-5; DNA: TGTGCCAGCTCACCCGGACTAGAGTGGCGAGAGACCCAGTACTTC; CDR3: CASSPGLEWRETQYF
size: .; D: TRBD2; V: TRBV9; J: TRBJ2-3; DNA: TGTGCCAGCAGCGTAGAGACCCGCGGGGGAGGAACAGATACGCAGTATTTT; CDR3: CASSVETRGGGTDTQYF
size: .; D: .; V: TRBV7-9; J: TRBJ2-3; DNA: TGTGCCAGCAGCTTCCCCGGGAGAGACACAGATACGCAGTATTTT; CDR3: CASSFPGRDTDTQYF
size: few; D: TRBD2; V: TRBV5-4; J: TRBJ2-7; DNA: TGTGCCAGCAGCCATACACTTAGGACTAGCGGTACCTACGAGCAGTACTTC; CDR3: CASSHTLRTSGTYEQYF
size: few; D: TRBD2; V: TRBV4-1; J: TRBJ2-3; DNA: TGCGCCAGCAGCCAGCATAGACTAGCGGGGCCCACAGATACGCAGTATTTT; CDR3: CASSQHRLAGPTDTQYF
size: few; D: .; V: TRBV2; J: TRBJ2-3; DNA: TGTGCCAGCAGAGGCTTGACAGATACGCAGTATTTT; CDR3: CASRGLTDTQYF
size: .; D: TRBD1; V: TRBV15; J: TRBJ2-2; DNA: TGTGCCACCAGCAGAGTCAGGACAGGGATAGGCACCGGGGAGCTGTTTTTT; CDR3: CATSRVRTGIGTGELFF
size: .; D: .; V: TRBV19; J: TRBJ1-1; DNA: TGTGCCAGTAGTATCGGGCTTCGGGGGGGGAACACTGAAGCTTTCTTT; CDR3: CASSIGLRGGNTEAFF
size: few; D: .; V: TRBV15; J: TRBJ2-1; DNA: TGTGCCACCAGCAGACTGGGGACCTCCGCTGAGCAGTTCTTC; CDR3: CATSRLGTSAEQFF
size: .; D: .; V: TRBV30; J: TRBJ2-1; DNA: TGTGCCTGGAGTGTTTCGGCAGTTGATGAGCAGTTCTTC; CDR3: CAWSVSAVDEQFF
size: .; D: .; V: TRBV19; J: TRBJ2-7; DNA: TGTGCCAGTAGTAATATTTTATGGAACTACGAGCAGTACTTC; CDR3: CASSNILWNYEQYF
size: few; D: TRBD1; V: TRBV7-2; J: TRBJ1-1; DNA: TGTGCCAGCAGCCACAGGGGGTTGGGGGCTGAAGCTTTCTTT; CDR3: CASSHRGLGAEAFF
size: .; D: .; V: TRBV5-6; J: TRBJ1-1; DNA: TGTGCCAGCAGCTTGTTGGGGGGTGAGGCAGGAAAGAACTTT; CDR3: CASSLLGGEAGKNF
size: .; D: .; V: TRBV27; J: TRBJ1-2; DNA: TGTGCCAGCAGTTTCCCCTATGGCTACACCTTC; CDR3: CASSFPYGYTF
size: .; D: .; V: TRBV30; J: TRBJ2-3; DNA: TGTGCCTGGAGTGTAGGGGGGAGGGAAGCAGATACGCAGTATTTT; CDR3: CAWSVGGREADTQYF
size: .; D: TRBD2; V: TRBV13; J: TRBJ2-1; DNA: TGTGCCAGCAGCTACCTTAGGTTAGCGGGAGGAAATGAGCAGTTCTTC; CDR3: CASSYLRLAGGNEQFF
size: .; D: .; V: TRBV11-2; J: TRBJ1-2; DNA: TGTGCCAGCAGCTTAGGGGGTTCTAACTATGGCTACACCTTC; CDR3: CASSLGGSNYGYTF